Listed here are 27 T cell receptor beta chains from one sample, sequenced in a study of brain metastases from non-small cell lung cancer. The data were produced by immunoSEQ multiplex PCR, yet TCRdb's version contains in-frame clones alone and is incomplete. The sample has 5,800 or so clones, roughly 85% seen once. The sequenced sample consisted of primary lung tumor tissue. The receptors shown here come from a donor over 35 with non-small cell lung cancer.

The CDR3 DNA is TGTGCCAGCAGTTACGGGCCACGGCAAGAGACCCAGTACTTC. It translates to CASSYGPRQETQYF. The V call is TRBV6-5, the J call TRBJ2-5; D is unresolved. Between the trimmed V and J ends, which lost 2 bases and 2 bases, there was a span of 9 bases. The CDR3 loop spans 14 amino acids. Germline-derived CDR1 and CDR2 are MNHEY and SVGAGI.

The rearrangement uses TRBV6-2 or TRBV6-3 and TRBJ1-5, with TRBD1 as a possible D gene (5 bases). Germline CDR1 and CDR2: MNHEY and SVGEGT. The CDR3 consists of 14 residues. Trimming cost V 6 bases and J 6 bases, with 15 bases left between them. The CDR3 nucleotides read TGTGCCAGCAGCCGCGGGGCCCCCCGTCAGCCCCAGCATTTT. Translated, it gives CASSRGAPRQPQHF.

CDR3 DNA sequence: TGTGCCAGCAGGATGGACAGGGTGCTTAATCAGCCCCAGCATTTT. It specifies CASRMDRVLNQPQHF. The chain recombines TRBV6-5 with TRBJ1-5; TRBD1 aligns across 8 bases. V lost 6 bases and J lost 4; bases outside the gene matches: 8. The CDR3 spans 15 residues. Germline-derived CDR1 and CDR2 are MNHEY and SVGAGI.

The CDR3 region has the DNA TGTGCCACCAGTGATGAAACAGGGAGCTCCTACAATGAGCAGTTCTTC. It is translated as CATSDETGSSYNEQFF. The chain recombines TRBV24-1 with TRBJ2-1, with TRBD1 as a possible D gene (6 bases). This CDR3 spans 16 amino acids. V shed 3 bases and J shed 0 bases, with 11 bases lying between them. Per the germline V gene, CDR1 is KGHDR and CDR2 is SFDVKD.

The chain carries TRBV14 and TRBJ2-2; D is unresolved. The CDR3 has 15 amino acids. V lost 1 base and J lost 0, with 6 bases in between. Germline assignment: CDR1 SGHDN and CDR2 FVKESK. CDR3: CASSQGAANTGELFF. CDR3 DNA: TGTGCCAGCAGCCAAGGGGCAGCGAACACCGGGGAGCTGTTTTTT.

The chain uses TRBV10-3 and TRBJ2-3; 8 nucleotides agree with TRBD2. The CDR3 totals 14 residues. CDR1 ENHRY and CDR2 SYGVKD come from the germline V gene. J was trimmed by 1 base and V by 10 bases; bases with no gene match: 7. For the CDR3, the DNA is TGTGCCACCTCTATGCGGGGGGGCACAGATACGCAGTATTTT. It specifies CATSMRGGTDTQYF.

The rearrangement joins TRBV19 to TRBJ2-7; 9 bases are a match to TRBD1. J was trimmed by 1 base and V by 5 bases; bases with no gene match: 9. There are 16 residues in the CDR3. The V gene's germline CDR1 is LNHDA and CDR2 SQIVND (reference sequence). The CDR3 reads CASSSRTGDISYEQYF. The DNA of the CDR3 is TGTGCCAGTAGTTCCCGGACAGGGGACATTTCCTACGAGCAGTACTTC.

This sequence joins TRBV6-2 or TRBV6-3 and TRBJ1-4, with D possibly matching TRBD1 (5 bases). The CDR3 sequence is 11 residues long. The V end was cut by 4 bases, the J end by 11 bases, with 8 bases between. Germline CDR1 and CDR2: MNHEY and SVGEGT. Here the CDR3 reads CASSWGPKLFF. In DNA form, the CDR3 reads TGTGCCAGCAGTTGGGGACCTAAACTGTTTTTT.

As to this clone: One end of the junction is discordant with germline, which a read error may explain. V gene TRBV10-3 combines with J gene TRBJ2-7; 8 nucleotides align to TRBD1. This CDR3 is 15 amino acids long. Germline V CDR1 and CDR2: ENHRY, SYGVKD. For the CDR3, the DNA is TGTGCCGTCAGGGGTGCGGGACAGGACCCCTACGAGCAGTACTTC. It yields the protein CAVRGAGQDPYEQYF.

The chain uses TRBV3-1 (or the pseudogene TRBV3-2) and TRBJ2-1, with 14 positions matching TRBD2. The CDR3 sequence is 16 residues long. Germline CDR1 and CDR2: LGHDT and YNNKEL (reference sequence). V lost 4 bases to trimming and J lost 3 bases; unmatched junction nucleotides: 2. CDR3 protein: CASSLGTSGGYNEQFF. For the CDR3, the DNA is TGTGCCAGCAGCCTCGGGACTAGCGGGGGCTACAATGAGCAGTTCTTC.

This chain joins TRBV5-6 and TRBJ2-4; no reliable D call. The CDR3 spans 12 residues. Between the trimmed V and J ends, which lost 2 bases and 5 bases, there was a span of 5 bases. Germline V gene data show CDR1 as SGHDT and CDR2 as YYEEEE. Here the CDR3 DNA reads TGTGCCAGCAGCTTCGGACAAAACATTCAGTACTTC. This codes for CASSFGQNIQYF.

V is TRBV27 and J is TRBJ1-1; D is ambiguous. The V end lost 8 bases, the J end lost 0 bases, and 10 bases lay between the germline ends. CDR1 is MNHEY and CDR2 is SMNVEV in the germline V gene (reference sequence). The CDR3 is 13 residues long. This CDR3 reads CASGPYMNTEAFF. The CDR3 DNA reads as TGTGCCAGCGGCCCGTATATGAACACTGAAGCTTTCTTT.

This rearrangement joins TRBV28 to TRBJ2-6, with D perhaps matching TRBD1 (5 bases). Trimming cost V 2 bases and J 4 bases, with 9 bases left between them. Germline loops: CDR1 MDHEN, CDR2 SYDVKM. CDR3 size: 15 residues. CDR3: CASSLAGSGANVLTF. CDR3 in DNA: TGTGCCAGCAGTTTAGCAGGGTCCGGGGCCAACGTCCTGACTTTC.

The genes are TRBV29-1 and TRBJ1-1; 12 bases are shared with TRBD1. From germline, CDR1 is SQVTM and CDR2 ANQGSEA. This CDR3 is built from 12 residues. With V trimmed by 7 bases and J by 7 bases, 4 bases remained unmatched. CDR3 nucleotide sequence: TGCAGCGGGGACAGGGGGCGCGGTGAAGCTTTCTTT. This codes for CSGDRGRGEAFF.

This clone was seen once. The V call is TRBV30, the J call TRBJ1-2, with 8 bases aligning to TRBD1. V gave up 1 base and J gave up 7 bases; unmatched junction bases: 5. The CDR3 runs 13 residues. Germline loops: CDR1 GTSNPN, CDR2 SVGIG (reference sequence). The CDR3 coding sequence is TGTGCCTGGAGTGGTCAGGGGGCGGGTGGCTACACCTTC. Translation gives CAWSGQGAGGYTF.

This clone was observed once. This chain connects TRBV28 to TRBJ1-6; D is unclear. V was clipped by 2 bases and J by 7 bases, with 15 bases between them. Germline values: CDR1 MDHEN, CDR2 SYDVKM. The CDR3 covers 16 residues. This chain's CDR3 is CASSLDKGLENSPLHF. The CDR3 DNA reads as TGTGCCAGCAGTTTAGACAAGGGCCTGGAAAATTCACCCCTCCACTTT. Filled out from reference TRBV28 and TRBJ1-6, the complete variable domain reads DVKVTQSSRYLVKRTGEKVFLECVQDMDHENMFWYRQDPGLGLRLIYFSYDVKMKEKGDIPEGYSVSREKKERFSLILESASTNQTSMYLCASSLDKGLENSPLHFGNGTRLTVT.

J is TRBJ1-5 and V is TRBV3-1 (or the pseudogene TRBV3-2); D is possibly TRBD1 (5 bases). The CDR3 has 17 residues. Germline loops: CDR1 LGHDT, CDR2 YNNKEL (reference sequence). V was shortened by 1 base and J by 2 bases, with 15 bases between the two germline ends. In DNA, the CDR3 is TGTGCCAGCAGCCAAGTAGGGGACCTAATACGCAATCAGCCCCAGCATTTT. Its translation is CASSQVGDLIRNQPQHF.

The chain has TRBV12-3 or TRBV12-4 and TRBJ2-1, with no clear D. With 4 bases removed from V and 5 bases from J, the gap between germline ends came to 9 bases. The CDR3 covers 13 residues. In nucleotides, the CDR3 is TGTGCCAGCAGTTCCGGACGGAACAATGAGCAGTTCTTC. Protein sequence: CASSSGRNNEQFF.

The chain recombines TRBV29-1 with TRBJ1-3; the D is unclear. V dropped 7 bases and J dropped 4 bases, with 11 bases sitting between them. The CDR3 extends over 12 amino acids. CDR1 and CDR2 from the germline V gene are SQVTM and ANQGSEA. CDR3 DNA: TGCAGCGGAACCTATGAGGGAAACACCATATATTTT. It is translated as CSGTYEGNTIYF. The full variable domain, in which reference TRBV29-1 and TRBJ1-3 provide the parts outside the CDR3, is SAVISQKPSRDICQRGTSLTIQCQVDSQVTMMFWYRQQPGQSLTLIATANQGSEATYESGFVIDKFPISRPNLTFSTLTVSNMSPEDSSIYLCSGTYEGNTIYFGEGSWLTVV.

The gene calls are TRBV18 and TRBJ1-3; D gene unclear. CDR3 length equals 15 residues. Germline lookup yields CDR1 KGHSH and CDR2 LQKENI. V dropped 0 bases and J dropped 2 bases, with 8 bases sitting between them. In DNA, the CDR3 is TGTGCCAGCTCACCACCGTCCAGCCCTGGAAACACCATATATTTT. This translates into CASSPPSSPGNTIYF.

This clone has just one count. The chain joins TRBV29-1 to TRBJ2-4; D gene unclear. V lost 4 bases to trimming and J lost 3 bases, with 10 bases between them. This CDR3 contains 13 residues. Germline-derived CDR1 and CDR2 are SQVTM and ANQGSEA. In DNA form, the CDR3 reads TGCAGCGTTGTCATTAAGGGCAAAAACATTCAGTACTTC. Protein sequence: CSVVIKGKNIQYF.

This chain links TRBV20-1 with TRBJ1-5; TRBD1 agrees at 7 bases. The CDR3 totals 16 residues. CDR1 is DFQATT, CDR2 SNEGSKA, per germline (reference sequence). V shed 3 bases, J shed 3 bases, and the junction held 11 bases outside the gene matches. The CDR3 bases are TGCAGTGCTAGTCCCCAGGGGGGGGGACACAATCAGCCCCAGCATTTT. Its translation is CSASPQGGGHNQPQHF.

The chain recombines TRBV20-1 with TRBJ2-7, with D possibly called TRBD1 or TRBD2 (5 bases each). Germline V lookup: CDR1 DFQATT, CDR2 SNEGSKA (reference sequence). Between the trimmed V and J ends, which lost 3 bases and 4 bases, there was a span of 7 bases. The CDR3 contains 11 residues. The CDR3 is CSASGAYEQYF. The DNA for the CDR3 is TGCAGTGCTAGCGGGGCATACGAGCAGTACTTC.

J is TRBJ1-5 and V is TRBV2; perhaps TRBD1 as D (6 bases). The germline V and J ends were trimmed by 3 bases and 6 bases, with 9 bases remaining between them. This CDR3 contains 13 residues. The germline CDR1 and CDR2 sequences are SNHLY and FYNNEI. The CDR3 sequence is CASSDRGSQPQHF. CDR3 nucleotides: TGTGCCAGCAGTGACAGGGGATCTCAGCCCCAGCATTTT.

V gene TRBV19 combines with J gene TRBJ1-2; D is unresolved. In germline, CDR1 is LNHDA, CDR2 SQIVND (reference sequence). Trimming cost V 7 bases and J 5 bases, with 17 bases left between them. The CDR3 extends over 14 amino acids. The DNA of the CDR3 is TGTGCCAGTACTCATTCGGAACGGGGTTATGGCTACACCTTC. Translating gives CASTHSERGYGYTF.

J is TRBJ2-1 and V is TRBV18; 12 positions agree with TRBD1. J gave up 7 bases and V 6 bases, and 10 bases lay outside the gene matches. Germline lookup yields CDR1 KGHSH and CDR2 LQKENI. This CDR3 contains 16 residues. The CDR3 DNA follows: TGTGCCAGCTCCTCAACGGGACAGGGGGCGCTTAATGAGCAGTTCTTC. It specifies CASSSTGQGALNEQFF.

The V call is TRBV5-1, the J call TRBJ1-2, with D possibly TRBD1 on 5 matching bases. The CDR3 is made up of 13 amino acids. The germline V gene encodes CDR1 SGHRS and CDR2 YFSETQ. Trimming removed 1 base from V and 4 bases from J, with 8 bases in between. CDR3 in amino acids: CASSLTGSYGYTF. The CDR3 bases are TGCGCCAGCAGCTTGACAGGTTCCTATGGCTACACCTTC.